The rows below give T cell receptor beta chains drawn from one sample of a study of T cells in Graves' hyperthyroidism and ophthalmopathy. TCRdb re-called the multiplex PCR reads with MiXCR, one entry per CDR3 protein. The profile shows a few hundred thousand distinct CDR3 sequences, roughly a sixth of them singletons. Sequences were obtained from blood. The receptors were gathered from a woman in her fifties or sixties with Graves' hyperthyroidism. The CDR3 runs from the conserved cysteine through the conserved F or W. D genes are given only for firm matches.

v_call	d_call	j_call	cdr3_aa
TRBV10-3	.	TRBJ2-4	CAISESMVGNKNIQYF
TRBV6-1	.	TRBJ1-1	CASSEYRQAPSAFF
TRBV29-1	.	TRBJ2-5	CSVVGRAEETQYF
TRBV24-1	TRBD1	TRBJ2-1	CATSDQTGGWNEQFF
TRBV2	.	TRBJ1-2	CASSEVWGTLGGGYTF
TRBV29-1	.	TRBJ1-1	CSVEGFSGANTEAFF
TRBV5-1	.	TRBJ2-3	CASSNPSGTDTQYF
TRBV28	.	TRBJ1-5	CASSLGEGYSNQPQHF
TRBV6-2/TRBV6-3	.	TRBJ1-1	CASSALRNTEAFF
TRBV28	.	TRBJ1-5	CASGGELFEPQHF
TRBV5-1	TRBD1	TRBJ1-1	CASSLDAGTGFEAFF
TRBV12-3/TRBV12-4	.	TRBJ1-1	CASSPQGITEAFF
TRBV12-5	.	TRBJ2-2	CASGLPGRNTGELFF
TRBV5-4	.	TRBJ2-7	CASSTELSSYEQYF
TRBV11-3	TRBD2	TRBJ2-1	CASSFISSSGKGEQFF
TRBV7-9	.	TRBJ1-6	CASSFNRELESPLHF
TRBV28	TRBD1	TRBJ1-2	CASSLGTGVNYGYTF
TRBV19	TRBD1	TRBJ1-5	CASSILWDRDPAPQHF
TRBV7-9	.	TRBJ1-6	CASTNPEGWDSPPHF
TRBV30	TRBD2	TRBJ2-1	CAWRATSGTLGNEQFF
TRBV19	.	TRBJ2-5	CASSATGSQETQYF
TRBV20-1	.	TRBJ2-7	CSAKGVYEQYF
TRBV11-1	.	TRBJ1-2	CASSLAGSVHGYTF
TRBV7-9	TRBD2	TRBJ2-7	CAFELAGSYEQYF
TRBV19	.	TRBJ2-1	CASSILSGKEQFF